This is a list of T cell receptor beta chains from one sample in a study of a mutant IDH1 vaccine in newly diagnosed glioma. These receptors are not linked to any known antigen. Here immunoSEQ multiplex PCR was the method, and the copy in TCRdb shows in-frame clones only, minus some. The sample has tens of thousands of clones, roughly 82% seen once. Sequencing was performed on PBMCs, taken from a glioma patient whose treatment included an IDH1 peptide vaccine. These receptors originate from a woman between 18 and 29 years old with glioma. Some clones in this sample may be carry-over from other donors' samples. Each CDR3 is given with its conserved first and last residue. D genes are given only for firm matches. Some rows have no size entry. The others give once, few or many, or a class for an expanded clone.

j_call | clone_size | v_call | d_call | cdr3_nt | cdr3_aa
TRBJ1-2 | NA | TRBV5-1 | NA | TGCGCCAGCAGCTTCGGACCTCTCGGCGACTATGGCTACACCTTC | CASSFGPLGDYGYTF
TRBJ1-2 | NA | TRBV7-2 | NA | TGTGCCAGCAGCTTAGCGAGCGGAGCTAACTATGGCTACACCTTC | CASSLASGANYGYTF
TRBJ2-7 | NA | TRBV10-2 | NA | TGCGCCAGCAGTACGCTAGCAGTTGAGCAGTACTTC | CASSTLAVEQYF
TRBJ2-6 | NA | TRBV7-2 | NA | TGTGCCACCGGACGGGACTCTGGGGCCAACGTCCTGACTTTC | CATGRDSGANVLTF
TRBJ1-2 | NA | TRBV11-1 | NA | TGTGCCAGCAGCTTAGCAGGGGACTATGGCTACACCTTC | CASSLAGDYGYTF
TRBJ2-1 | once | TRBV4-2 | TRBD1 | TGTGCCAGCAGCCATAGGACAGGGGGCGCAGTTTTTAGGGGGAATGAGCAGTTCTTC | CASSHRTGGAVFRGNEQFF
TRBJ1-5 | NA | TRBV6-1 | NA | TGTGCCAGCAGTGAAAGTGCAGGGGCGCACGGTCAGCCCCAGCATTTT | CASSESAGAHGQPQHF
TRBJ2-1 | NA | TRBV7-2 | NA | TGTGCCAGCAGCGGGGACCAAGGCAATGAGCAGTTCTTC | CASSGDQGNEQFF
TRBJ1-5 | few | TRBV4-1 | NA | TGCGCCAGCAGCCAAGATGAGGGGACAAGGCCTCCCCAGCATTTT | CASSQDEGTRPPQHF
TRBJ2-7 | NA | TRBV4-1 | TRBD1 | TGCGCCAGCAGACAGACAGGGTCCTACGAGCAGTACTTC | CASRQTGSYEQYF
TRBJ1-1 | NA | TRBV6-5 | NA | TGTGCCAGCAGTTATAGACACAAGAACACTGAAGCTTTCTTT | CASSYRHKNTEAFF
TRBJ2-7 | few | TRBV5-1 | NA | TGCGCCAGCAGCCTCGAAGCAGGGCTCCACGAGCAGTACTTC | CASSLEAGLHEQYF
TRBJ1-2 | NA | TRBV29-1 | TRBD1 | TGCAGCGCCACAGGGGGCGGTAACTATGGCTACACCTTC | CSATGGGNYGYTF
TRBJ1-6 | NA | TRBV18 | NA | TGTGCCAGCTCGCAGGGGCCCCAGGGGAATTCACCCCTCCACTTT | CASSQGPQGNSPLHF
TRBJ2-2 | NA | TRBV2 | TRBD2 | TGTGCCAGCAGTGATATAGCGGGGGGGACCGGGGAGCTGTTTTTT | CASSDIAGGTGELFF
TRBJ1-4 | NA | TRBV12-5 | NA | TGTGCTAGTGGTTTGAAAAATGAAAAACTGTTTTTT | CASGLKNEKLFF
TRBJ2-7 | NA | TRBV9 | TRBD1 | TGTGCCAGCAGTGGGACAGGGATTACCTACGAGCAGTACTTC | CASSGTGITYEQYF
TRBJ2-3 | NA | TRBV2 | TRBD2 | TGTGCCAGCAGTGCCGGGACTAGCGGGAGGGCCACAGATACGCAGTATTTT | CASSAGTSGRATDTQYF
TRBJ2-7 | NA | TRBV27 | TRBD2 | TGTGCCAGCAGTTTTAGCGGGGATGAGCAGTACTTC | CASSFSGDEQYF
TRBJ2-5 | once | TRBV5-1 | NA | TGCGCCAGCAGCAGGGCGGGGATACAAGAGACCCAGTACTTC | CASSRAGIQETQYF
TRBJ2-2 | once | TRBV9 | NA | TGTGCCAGCAGCGTAGTGACAGAGAACACCGGGGAGCTGTTTTTT | CASSVVTENTGELFF
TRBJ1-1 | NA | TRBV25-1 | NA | TGTGCCAGCAGCGGGTACGAGGGGGGCGTCACTGAAGCTTTCTTT | CASSGYEGGVTEAFF
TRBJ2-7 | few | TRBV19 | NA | TGTGCCAGTAGTCCCAGCCGGACCTACGAGCAGTACTTC | CASSPSRTYEQYF
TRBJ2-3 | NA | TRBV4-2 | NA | TGTGCCAGCAGCCAGAAGGGGCGAGATACGCAGTATTTT | CASSQKGRDTQYF
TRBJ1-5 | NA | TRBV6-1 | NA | TGTGCCAGCAGTGATAAAGGGGCTCAGCCCCAGCATTTT | CASSDKGAQPQHF
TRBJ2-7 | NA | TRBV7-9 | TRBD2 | TGTGCCAGCAGCTCACCGAGTAGCGGGAGTTACGAGCAGTACTTC | CASSSPSSGSYEQYF
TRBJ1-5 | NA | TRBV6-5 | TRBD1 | TGTGCCAGCAGCCTGGGACAGAGCAATCAGCCCCAGCATTTT | CASSLGQSNQPQHF
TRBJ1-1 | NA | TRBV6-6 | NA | TGTGCCAGCAGCATACAGGGCCCCAACACTGAAGCTTTCTTT | CASSIQGPNTEAFF
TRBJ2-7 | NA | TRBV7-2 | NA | TGTGCCAGCAGACGACCCGGGACATTCTACGAGCAGTACTTC | CASRRPGTFYEQYF
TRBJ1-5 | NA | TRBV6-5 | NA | TGTGCCAGCAGTCAAGGGGGTTTGAATCAGCCCCAGCATTTT | CASSQGGLNQPQHF
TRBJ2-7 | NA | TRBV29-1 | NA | TGCAGCGTTGCCGGGGTGGTCTCCTACGAGCAGTACTTC | CSVAGVVSYEQYF
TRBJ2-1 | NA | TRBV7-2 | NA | TGTGCCAGCAGCTTGTTCGGGGGCGAGCAGTTCTTC | CASSLFGGEQFF
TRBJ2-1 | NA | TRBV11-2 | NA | TGTGCCAGCAGCTCGCCAAGTGGGAGTCTCTACAATGAGCAGTTCTTC | CASSSPSGSLYNEQFF
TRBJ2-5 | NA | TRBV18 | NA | TGTGCCAGCTCACCAACCTCCTCGGACCTTCAAGAGACCCAGTACTTC | CASSPTSSDLQETQYF
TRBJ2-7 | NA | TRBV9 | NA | TGTGCCAGCAGCGCGGGGACGGTGGGCTACGAGCAGTACTTC | CASSAGTVGYEQYF
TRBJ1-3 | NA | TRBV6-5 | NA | TGTGCCAGCAGTTCGACAGTTCCTCTCTGGGGAAACACCATATATTTT | CASSSTVPLWGNTIYF
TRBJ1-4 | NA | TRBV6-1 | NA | TGTGCCAGCAGTTCCCGGCGGGGGGTAAATGAAAAACTGTTTTTT | CASSSRRGVNEKLFF
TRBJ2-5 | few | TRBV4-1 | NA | TGCGCCAGCAGCCTAGGGCCCCTCCAAGAGACCCAGTACTTC | CASSLGPLQETQYF
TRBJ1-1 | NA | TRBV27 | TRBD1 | TGTGCCAGCAGGGACCGCGGGACAGTAAAAGCTTTCTTT | CASRDRGTVKAFF
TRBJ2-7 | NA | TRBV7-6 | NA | TGTGCCAGCAGCTCTCCGGGGGCGAGGCGAGAGCAGTACTTC | CASSSPGARREQYF